This TCR beta chain appears in the sequencing data of a study of blood T cell repertoires in COVID-19. Authors' analysis steps: By means of reference gene primer amplification, nucleated cell counts were estimated. Only in-frame clones appear in the TCRdb table, and some are missing; sequencing was by immunoSEQ multiplex PCR. For V, J and clone size, that table is used; D and trimming come from the DNA. The table includes some 270,000 clones, 80% to 90% detected once. The V end was cut by 5 bases, the J end by 2 bases, with 9 bases between. The CDR3 is made up of 13 amino acids. V and J are TRBV12-3 or TRBV12-4 and TRBJ1-2; D perhaps matches TRBD1 (6 bases). The clonotype originates from a woman aged 25-40 years who had recovered from COVID-19. Sequenced input: PBMCs or T cells enriched from blood (not recorded which). CDR3 region: CASSIDRNYGYTF. DNA for the CDR3: TGTGCCAGCAGTATAGACAGGAACTATGGCTACACCTTC.